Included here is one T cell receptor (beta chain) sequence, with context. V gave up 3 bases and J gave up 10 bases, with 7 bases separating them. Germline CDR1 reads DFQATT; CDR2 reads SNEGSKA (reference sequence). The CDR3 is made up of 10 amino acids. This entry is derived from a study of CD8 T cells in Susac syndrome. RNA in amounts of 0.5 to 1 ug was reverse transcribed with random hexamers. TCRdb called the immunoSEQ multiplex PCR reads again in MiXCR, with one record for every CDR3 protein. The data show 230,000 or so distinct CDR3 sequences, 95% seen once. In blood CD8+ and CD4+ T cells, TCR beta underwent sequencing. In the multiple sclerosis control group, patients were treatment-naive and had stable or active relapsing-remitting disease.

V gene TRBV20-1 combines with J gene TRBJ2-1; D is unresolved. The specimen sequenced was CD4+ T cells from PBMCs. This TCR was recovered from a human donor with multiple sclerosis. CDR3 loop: CSASRTEQFF. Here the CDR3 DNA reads TGCAGTGCTAGTAGGACGGAGCAGTTCTTC.